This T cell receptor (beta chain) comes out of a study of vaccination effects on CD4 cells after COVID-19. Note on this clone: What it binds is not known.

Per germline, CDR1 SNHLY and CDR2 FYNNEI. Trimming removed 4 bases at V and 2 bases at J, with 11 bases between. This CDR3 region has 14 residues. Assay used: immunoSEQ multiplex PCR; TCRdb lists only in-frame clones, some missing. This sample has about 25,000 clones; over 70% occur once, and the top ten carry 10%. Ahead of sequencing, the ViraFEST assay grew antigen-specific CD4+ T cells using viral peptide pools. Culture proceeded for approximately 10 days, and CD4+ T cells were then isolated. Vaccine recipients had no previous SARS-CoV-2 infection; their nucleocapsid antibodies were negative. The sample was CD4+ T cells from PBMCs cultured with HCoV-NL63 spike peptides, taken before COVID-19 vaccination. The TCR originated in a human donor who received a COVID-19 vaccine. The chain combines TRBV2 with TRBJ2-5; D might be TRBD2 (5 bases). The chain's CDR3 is CASSVFGLQETQYF. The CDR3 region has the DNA TGTGCCAGCAGTGTTTTTGGACTGCAAGAGACCCAGTACTTC.